This T cell receptor beta chain was retrieved from a study of identical twins. Findings and caveats of the study: Because invariant MAIT and iNKT cells could be present, zero-insertion analyses could be partly confounded. Abundant beta clonotypes from cord blood bore fewer insertions; memory repertoires lacked this pattern.

After template switching added a universal primer site, the resulting cDNA carried unique molecular identifiers. From the 5' RACE reads, TCRdb called clonotypes with MiXCR, one entry per CDR3 protein. Of 640,000 or so distinct CDR3 sequences listed, 5.5% to 6.5% are singletons. This clonotype appeared many times. Its specificity is not known. The CDR3 loop spans 13 amino acids. Trimming shortened V by 0 bases and J by 6 bases, and 6 bases separated the two germline ends. The germline V gene has CDR1 LNHNV and CDR2 YYDKDF (reference sequence). This receptor was identified in a man younger than 30 in good health. The sample comprised naive T cells sorted from blood. This chain links TRBV15 with TRBJ1-5; weak D call: TRBD1 (5 bases). The CDR3 reads CATSRDRAQPQHF. In DNA, the CDR3 is TGTGCCACCAGCAGAGACAGGGCTCAGCCCCAGCATTTT.